Presented here are 21 T cell receptor beta chains from one specimen sequenced in a study of cytomegalovirus exposure and HLA in healthy donors. In the PCR, 60 Vbeta and 13 Jbeta primers were used. The protocol was immunoSEQ multiplex PCR, while the TCRdb copy is restricted to in-frame clones and leaves out a portion. This sample yields 100,000 to 150,000 clones, of which around 77% are seen a single time; around 13% belongs to the top ten. Material for sequencing was PBMCs. These receptor sequences come from a woman aged 40 to 50 in good health and CMV-seropositive.

Notes on this clone: This CDR3 is also generated by other DNA sequences in the sample. The genes are TRBV21-1 and TRBJ2-7; the table's TRBD1 call for D was not verified on the DNA. TRBV21-1 is a pseudogene. The CDR3 length is 16 residues. The CDR3 here is CASTPPGGPYSYEQYF. In DNA form, the CDR3 reads TGTGCCAGCACCCCCCCAGGGGGACCTTATTCCTACGAGCAGTACTTC.

V and J are TRBV10-3 and TRBJ2-3; 8 bases fit TRBD2. The CDR3 sequence is 21 residues long. V dropped 3 bases and J dropped 6; count of bases not matched to a gene: 26. Germline V gene sequence: CDR1 ENHRY, CDR2 SYGVKD. CDR3 amino acids: CAISDGGFKRERPEVSDTQYF. CDR3 in DNA: TGTGCCATCAGTGACGGGGGATTCAAGCGGGAGCGACCGGAGGTATCGGATACGCAGTATTTT.

This clone was seen a handful of times. V usage is TRBV28 and J usage is TRBJ2-7; D perhaps matches TRBD1 (6 bases). Trimming removed 6 bases from V and 9 bases from J, with 15 bases in between. CDR1 and CDR2 (germline): MDHEN, SYDVKM. This CDR3 has 12 residues. The DNA for the CDR3 is TGTGCCAGCAGGAGGACAGCGACGGGGCAGTACTTC. Amino acid sequence: CASRRTATGQYF.

This clone was seen just once. This chain connects TRBV5-5 to TRBJ1-1, with 7 bases fitting TRBD1. Germline lookup yields CDR1 SGHKS and CDR2 YYEKEE (reference sequence). The CDR3 has 14 residues. J was trimmed by 2 bases and V by 4 bases; bases with no gene match: 5. The CDR3 DNA follows: TGTGCCAGCAGCCTTCGGACAGGCAACACTGAAGCTTTCTTT. Its protein is CASSLRTGNTEAFF.

The chain carries TRBV19 and TRBJ2-7; tentatively, D is TRBD1 (7 bases). The CDR3 extends over 14 amino acids. The germline V and J ends were trimmed by 6 bases and 1 base, with 13 bases remaining between them. Germline CDR1 LNHDA, CDR2 SQIVND (reference sequence). The CDR3 DNA reads as TGTGCCAGTAGGGAGGGGACAGCGTCCTACGAGCAGTACTTC. Translated: CASREGTASYEQYF.

The V call is TRBV5-4, the J call TRBJ1-3; 7 bases agree with TRBD1. The junction had 5 bases not matched to a gene; V was cut back by 4 bases and J by 7 bases. CDR1 and CDR2 (germline): SGHNT, YYREEE (reference sequence). The CDR3 consists of 13 residues. In DNA form, the CDR3 reads TGTGCCAGCAGCATTGACAGGGTGAACACCATATATTTT. Translating it yields CASSIDRVNTIYF.

This clone was detected a few times. The chain combines TRBV6-1 with TRBJ1-2; no definite D call. Germline V CDR1 and CDR2: MNHNS, SASEGT. V was trimmed by 1 base and J by 1 base, leaving 13 bases between them. The CDR3 totals 16 residues. The CDR3 nucleotides are TGTGCCAGCAGTGAAGGGCCAGTCTCCCTTAACTATGGCTACACCTTC. The encoded protein is CASSEGPVSLNYGYTF.

This chain links TRBV5-1 with TRBJ2-6, with D unresolved. Per the germline V gene, CDR1 is SGHRS and CDR2 is YFSETQ. V gave up 9 bases and J gave up 0 bases, with 13 bases separating them. The CDR3 has 15 residues. The CDR3 DNA follows: TGCGCCACTGACTCCGAGGTCTCTGGGGCCAACGTCCTGACTTTC. The encoded protein is CATDSEVSGANVLTF.

This rearrangement joins TRBV11-2 to TRBJ2-3; TRBD2 matches at 7 bases. V lost 1 base to trimming and J lost 2 bases; unmatched junction nucleotides: 9. CDR1 and CDR2 from the germline V gene are SGHAT and FQNNGV. This CDR3 spans 17 amino acids. This CDR3 reads CASSLGRLAVNTDTQYF. The CDR3 region has the DNA TGTGCCAGCAGCTTAGGACGCCTAGCGGTAAACACAGATACGCAGTATTTT. The variable domain in full, completed from reference TRBV11-2 and TRBJ2-3, reads EAGVAQSPRYKIIEKRQSVAFWCNPISGHATLYWYQQILGQGPKLLIQFQNNGVVDDSQLPKDRFSAERLKGVDSTLKIQPAKLEDSAVYLCASSLGRLAVNTDTQYFGPGTRLTVL.

The chain has TRBV11-3 and TRBJ2-5; the D gene is possibly TRBD2 (5 bases). This CDR3 has 13 residues. CDR1 and CDR2 from the germline V gene are SGHNT and YENEEA. Trimming took 1 base from V and 11 from J, leaving 14 bases between them. Written as DNA, the CDR3 is TGTGCCAGCAGCTTAGTGGCGGTTGGGGAGCAGTACTTC. Protein sequence: CASSLVAVGEQYF.

This chain links TRBV11-2 with TRBJ2-3; D gene unclear. This CDR3 has 13 amino acids. Germline V lookup: CDR1 SGHAT, CDR2 FQNNGV. The ends were cut back, 1 base at V and 4 bases at J, with 6 bases in the middle. CDR3 DNA: TGTGCCAGCAGCTTAGGAACGGCAGATACGCAGTATTTT. Protein sequence: CASSLGTADTQYF.

This clone has a single count. This rearrangement joins TRBV2 to TRBJ2-7, with 9 bases identical to TRBD2. Germline V gene lookup returns CDR1 SNHLY and CDR2 FYNNEI. The CDR3 totals 14 residues. Trimming cost V 7 bases and J 5 bases; bases outside gene matches: 9. Written as DNA, the CDR3 is TGTGCCAGCATTAGGGATAGCGGGAGTAACGAGCAGTACTTC. Translated: CASIRDSGSNEQYF.

The chain recombines TRBV15 with TRBJ2-3; 8 positions match TRBD2. The CDR3 has 16 amino acids. The junction had 13 bases not matched to a gene; V was cut back by 5 bases and J by 6 bases. Germline CDR1 LNHNV, CDR2 YYDKDF (reference sequence). The chain's CDR3 is CATSGTLGTSMDTQYF. For the CDR3, the DNA is TGTGCCACCAGCGGAACCCTCGGGACTAGTATGGATACGCAGTATTTT.

This clone was observed once. This chain uses TRBV28 with TRBJ1-5; D gene ambiguous. The CDR3 covers 11 residues. Germline V lookup: CDR1 MDHEN, CDR2 SYDVKM. With 5 bases removed from V and 8 bases from J, the gap between germline ends came to 7 bases. CDR3 coding DNA: TGTGCCAGCAGTGTGAGGGAGCCCCAGCATTTT. Amino acid sequence: CASSVREPQHF.

V gene TRBV15 combines with J gene TRBJ2-5; 7 nucleotides agree with TRBD1. This CDR3 has 13 amino acids. CDR1 and CDR2 from the germline V gene are LNHNV and YYDKDF (reference sequence). Trimming cost V 3 bases and J 2 bases; bases outside gene matches: 0. The CDR3 loop reads CATSRDRQETQYF. In DNA form, the CDR3 reads TGTGCCACCAGCAGGGACAGGCAAGAGACCCAGTACTTC.

The J gene is TRBJ2-3, the V gene TRBV7-9, with D uncertain. The ends were cut back, 3 bases at V and 3 bases at J, with 13 bases in the middle. The CDR3 runs 15 residues. The germline V gene encodes CDR1 SEHNR and CDR2 FQNEAQ (reference sequence). CDR3 loop: CASSFSQTGTDTQYF. The CDR3 DNA reads TGTGCCAGCAGCTTTTCCCAGACTGGGACAGATACGCAGTATTTT.

This sequence joins TRBV6-4 and TRBJ2-1; possibly TRBD2 for D (6 bases). This CDR3 contains 15 residues. Between the trimmed V and J ends, which lost 0 bases and 5 bases, there was a span of 11 bases. Germline V gives CDR1 MRHNA, CDR2 SNTAGT. The chain's CDR3 is CASSDSTAGHNEQFF. Written as DNA, the CDR3 is TGTGCCAGCAGTGACTCGACAGCGGGCCACAATGAGCAGTTCTTC.

The chain uses TRBV30 and TRBJ1-2, with D tentatively TRBD1 (6 bases). Trimming removed 4 bases at V and 6 bases at J, with 15 bases between. CDR3 length: 13 amino acids. CDR1 is GTSNPN and CDR2 is SVGIG in the germline V gene (reference sequence). CDR3 coding DNA: TGTGCCTGGACCCAACGGGCAGGGGATGGCTACACCTTC. This sequence encodes CAWTQRAGDGYTF.

The rearrangement joins TRBV6-1 to TRBJ1-2; tentative D call: TRBD1 (5 bases). Trimming left V 3 bases short and J 2 bases short, with 7 bases between. The CDR3 is made up of 13 amino acids. The V gene's germline CDR1 is MNHNS and CDR2 SASEGT. The DNA of the CDR3 is TGTGCCAGCAGTGAGAACAGGAACTATGGCTACACCTTC. It codes for CASSENRNYGYTF.

The V call is TRBV19, the J call TRBJ2-5; D may be TRBD2 (6 bases). Between the trimmed V and J ends, which lost 5 bases and 5 bases, there was a span of 15 bases. The CDR3 length is 14 residues. Germline loops: CDR1 LNHDA, CDR2 SQIVND (reference sequence). The CDR3 DNA sequence: TGTGCCAGTAGTCGGGGGTTTGAAGCGGAGACCCAGTACTTC. Translated: CASSRGFEAETQYF. The variable domain in full, with the rest retrieved from reference TRBV19 and TRBJ2-5, is DGGITQSPKYLFRKEGQNVTLSCEQNLNHDAMYWYRQDPGQGLRLIYYSQIVNDFQKGDIAEGYSVSREKKESFPLTVTSAQKNPTAFYLCASSRGFEAETQYFGPGTRLLVL.

The chain is built from TRBV5-8 and TRBJ2-3; a possible D gene is TRBD1 (6 bases). Trimming took off 5 bases at V and 3 bases at J, with 16 bases between the two ends. From germline, CDR1 is SGHTS and CDR2 YDEGEE. The CDR3 totals 15 residues. The CDR3 region is CASSPQGMKTDTQYF. CDR3 DNA sequence: TGTGCCAGCAGTCCACAGGGTATGAAGACAGATACGCAGTATTTT.